Listed here are 3 T cell receptor beta chains from one sample, sequenced in a study of shared clonotypes between healthy human individuals. Assay: immunoSEQ multiplex PCR; the TCRdb copy retains only in-frame clones and omits some. The sample contains roughly 2,500,000 clones, 93% of which appear only once. The specimen sequenced was naive CD4+ T cells from PBMCs. As to subset: CD45RA+ positively selected. The receptor source for this set is a man aged 18 to 29 in good health. Some clones in this sample may be carry-over from other donors' samples.

This chain links TRBV28 with TRBJ1-4; 9 bases match TRBD1. The germline CDR1 and CDR2 sequences are MDHEN and SYDVKM. The trim removed 5 bases at V and 8 bases at J, leaving 9 bases unmatched. The CDR3 runs to 15 residues. The CDR3 region is CASSQGGQGGEKLFF. The CDR3 DNA sequence: TGTGCCAGCAGTCAGGGGGGACAGGGTGGCGAAAAACTGTTTTTT.

V is TRBV5-1 and J is TRBJ2-5; 9 bases line up with TRBD2. The CDR3 sequence is 17 residues long. Trimming removed 0 bases from V and 3 bases from J; junction bases left unmatched: 9. Germline assignment: CDR1 SGHRS and CDR2 YFSETQ. CDR3 sequence reads: CASSLGLAGTWEETQYF. CDR3 bases: TGCGCCAGCAGCTTGGGGCTAGCGGGGACATGGGAAGAGACCCAGTACTTC.

This chain joins TRBV19 and TRBJ2-1; perhaps TRBD2 as D (5 bases). The CDR3 covers 15 residues. The germline V gene has CDR1 LNHDA and CDR2 SQIVND (reference sequence). Trimming removed 3 bases from V and 6 bases from J, with 15 bases in between. The CDR3: CASSIGSRLVNEQFF. The DNA of the CDR3 is TGTGCCAGTAGTATTGGGAGTAGGTTGGTCAATGAGCAGTTCTTC.